This TCR beta chain comes out of a study of T cell changes during pregnancy in multiple sclerosis. Assay: immunoSEQ multiplex PCR; the TCRdb copy retains only in-frame clones and omits some. The sample lists around 29,000 clones; approximately 87% were seen once. V was pared by 2 bases and J by 6 bases, with 1 base of the junction left unmatched. CDR1 MRHNA and CDR2 SNTAGT come from the germline V gene. This CDR3 has 14 residues. Source: CD8+ T cells from peripheral blood mononuclear cells, taken after pregnancy. The clonotype originates from a female donor with multiple sclerosis, enrolled in a pregnancy study. The chain carries TRBV6-4 and TRBJ2-1; TRBD1 matches at 10 bases. CDR3 protein: CASSDGTGANEQFF. DNA for the CDR3: TGTGCCAGCAGTGACGGGACAGGGGCCAATGAGCAGTTCTTC.